Below are 26 T cell receptor beta chains sequenced from a single sample in a study of T cell responses to AZD1222 COVID-19 vaccine (dated by TCRdb to the early 2020s). The time point label here, explained by the study, means: baseline before first vaccination. The library was obtained by the immunoSEQ multiplex PCR assay. The source is immuneACCESS, and TCRdb retained only in-frame sequences with V and J called. Part of the clones is not carried over; for the studies checked, unresolved V genes explain less than half of this, and the remainder is unexplained. A total of roughly 140,000 clones appear in this sample, 85% to 95% of them only once. The top ten clones comprise 1.3% of the sample. The specimen comprised peripheral blood, sampled on day 0 of AZD1222 vaccination. Receptor source: an adult in good health.

This rearrangement joins TRBV4-1 to TRBJ1-5, with 12 bases lining up with TRBD1. Germline V lookup: CDR1 MGHRA, CDR2 YSYEKL. There are 19 residues in the CDR3. J lost 0 bases, V lost 4 bases, and 10 bases had no gene match. CDR3 bases: TGCGCCAGCAGCCTGACCGGGACAGGGGGCTCTGATAGCAATCAGCCCCAGCATTTT. Its protein is CASSLTGTGGSDSNQPQHF.

The chain links TRBV2 to TRBJ2-1; D is undetermined. Trimming removed 4 bases at V and 2 bases at J, with 9 bases between. The CDR3 is made up of 14 amino acids. Germline CDR1 SNHLY, CDR2 FYNNEI. The CDR3 DNA follows: TGTGCCAGCAGTGGGCTTGCGGCCTACAATGAGCAGTTCTTC. Protein: CASSGLAAYNEQFF.

This clone was counted between two and nine times. The V gene is TRBV29-1, the J gene TRBJ2-4, with D possibly being TRBD1 (6 bases). The length of the CDR3 is 15 residues. Deletions cut 5 bases from V and 0 bases from J, with 14 bases between. Germline V gene sequence: CDR1 SQVTM, CDR2 ANQGSEA. The CDR3 DNA follows: TGCAGCGTTAAGGTCCGGGACATAGCCAAAAACATTCAGTACTTC. This gives the protein CSVKVRDIAKNIQYF.

The chain has TRBV6-6 and TRBJ1-5; 7 bases agree with TRBD1. This CDR3 has 15 amino acids. Germline trimming cut 0 bases from V and 5 bases from J; bases unmatched to any gene: 4. Germline V gives CDR1 MNHNY, CDR2 SVGAGI (reference sequence). The CDR3 DNA reads as TGTGCCAGCAGTTACTCGGTGCAGGGGGATCAGCCCCAGCATTTT. This codes for CASSYSVQGDQPQHF.

The chain couples TRBV5-4 to TRBJ2-6; no clear D gene. Deletions cut 7 bases from V and 0 bases from J, with 11 bases between. This CDR3 region has 15 residues. CDR1 and CDR2 from the germline V gene are SGHNT and YYREEE (reference sequence). The DNA of the CDR3 is TGTGCCAGCTTCGCAAGCACCTCTGGGGCCAACGTCCTGACTTTC. It translates to CASFASTSGANVLTF. Full variable domain (rest looked up from reference TRBV5-4 and TRBJ2-6): ETGVTQSPTHLIKTRGQQVTLRCSSQSGHNTVSWYQQALGQGPQFIFQYYREEENGRGNFPPRFSGLQFPNYSSELNVNALELDDSALYLCASFASTSGANVLTFGAGSRLTVL.

The V call is TRBV5-4, the J call TRBJ1-4, with D unclear. CDR1 and CDR2 from the germline V gene are SGHNT and YYREEE (reference sequence). The CDR3 totals 12 residues. Trimming stripped 0 bases from V and 5 bases from J, with 2 bases between. As DNA, the CDR3 is TGTGCCAGCAGCTTGGCCAATGAAAAACTGTTTTTT. Amino acids: CASSLANEKLFF.

CDR3: CASSERQGGSYNSPLHF. CDR3 nucleotides: TGTGCCAGCAGTGAACGGCAGGGGGGCAGTTATAATTCACCCCTCCACTTT. The chain couples TRBV6-1 to TRBJ1-6; 7 bases are shared with TRBD1. Germline assignment: CDR1 MNHNS and CDR2 SASEGT. J lost 4 bases, V lost 2 bases, and 8 bases had no gene match. There are 17 residues in the CDR3.

The V call is TRBV24-1, the J call TRBJ1-1; weak D call: TRBD1 (5 bases). V was shortened by 4 bases and J by 10 bases, with 15 bases between the two germline ends. This CDR3 region has 13 residues. CDR1 and CDR2 (germline): KGHDR, SFDVKD. CDR3 protein: CATSDYEGRGAFF. The DNA for the CDR3 is TGTGCCACCAGTGACTATGAGGGGCGGGGAGCTTTCTTT.

The chain recombines TRBV28 with TRBJ2-1; D unresolved. The V gene lost 6 bases and the J gene lost 6 bases, with 15 bases spanning the gap. The V gene's germline CDR1 is MDHEN and CDR2 SYDVKM. The length of the CDR3 is 14 residues. This CDR3 is CASSPYTRVNEQFF. The CDR3 nucleotides are TGTGCCAGCAGCCCTTATACCCGCGTCAATGAGCAGTTCTTC. Based on the CDR3 plus reference TRBV28 and TRBJ2-1, the full variable domain is DVKVTQSSRYLVKRTGEKVFLECVQDMDHENMFWYRQDPGLGLRLIYFSYDVKMKEKGDIPEGYSVSREKKERFSLILESASTNQTSMYLCASSPYTRVNEQFFGPGTRLTVL.

The chain carries TRBV18 and TRBJ1-3; D remains ambiguous. This CDR3 comprises 16 residues. The germline CDR1 and CDR2 sequences are KGHSH and LQKENI. Trimming removed 3 bases from V and 0 bases from J, with 12 bases in between. The CDR3 nucleotides read TGTGCCAGCTCACCCGCCGTGCTGGGCTCTGGAAACACCATATATTTT. Protein product: CASSPAVLGSGNTIYF.

The genes are TRBV27 and TRBJ2-3; D remains unclear. Germline-derived CDR1 and CDR2 are MNHEY and SMNVEV (reference sequence). V lost 6 bases and J lost 0, with 4 bases in between. The CDR3 spans 12 residues. The DNA of the CDR3 is TGTGCCAGCAGGGGGAGCACAGATACGCAGTATTTT. This encodes CASRGSTDTQYF.

The chain combines TRBV3-1 (or the pseudogene TRBV3-2) with TRBJ2-3; D unresolved. The CDR3 is 13 residues long. CDR1 is LGHDT and CDR2 is YNNKEL in the germline V gene (reference sequence). The V gene lost 1 base and the J gene lost 4 bases, with 6 bases spanning the gap. The CDR3 region is CASSQAGSDTQYF. The DNA of the CDR3 is TGTGCCAGCAGCCAAGCGGGCTCAGATACGCAGTATTTT.

In this sample, this clone turned up once. The rearrangement uses TRBV14 and TRBJ1-1; TRBD1 might be the D (6 bases). This CDR3 is built from 15 residues. The V and J ends lost 0 bases and 5 bases respectively, with 13 bases between them. Germline CDR1 SGHDN, CDR2 FVKESK. The CDR3 protein is CASSQDQGRGTEAFF. Written as DNA, the CDR3 is TGTGCCAGCAGCCAAGATCAAGGCAGGGGTACTGAAGCTTTCTTT.

This clone was seen only a few times. The chain couples TRBV6-5 to TRBJ2-2; D possibly corresponds to TRBD1 (6 bases). V lost 5 bases and J lost 5, with 12 bases in between. The length of the CDR3 is 14 residues. Germline-derived CDR1 and CDR2 are MNHEY and SVGAGI. The CDR3 protein is CASSRTVETGELFF. For the CDR3, the DNA is TGTGCCAGCAGTAGGACAGTAGAAACCGGGGAGCTGTTTTTT.

V gene TRBV7-9 combines with J gene TRBJ1-1; perhaps TRBD1 as D (5 bases). Deletions cut 0 bases from V and 10 bases from J, with 12 bases between. The CDR3 sequence is 13 residues long. CDR1 is SEHNR and CDR2 is FQNEAQ in the germline V gene (reference sequence). This chain's CDR3 is CASSLAGTELAFF. The CDR3, as DNA: TGTGCCAGCAGCTTAGCCGGGACGGAATTAGCTTTCTTT.

This rearrangement joins TRBV6-2 or TRBV6-3 to TRBJ1-2; D not resolved. The CDR3 runs to 13 residues. Trimming removed 2 bases at V and 6 bases at J, with 10 bases between. The germline gives CDR1 MNHEY, CDR2 SVGEGT. CDR3 coding DNA: TGTGCCAGCAGTTACCCGGGTGCTCATGGCTACACCTTC. Protein: CASSYPGAHGYTF.

The chain has TRBV11-2 and TRBJ1-2; D is ambiguous. Deletions cut 5 bases from V and 4 bases from J, with 14 bases between. Germline CDR1 SGHAT, CDR2 FQNNGV. CDR3 length equals 14 residues. The CDR3 sequence is CASSPTAGVYGYTF. For the CDR3, the DNA is TGTGCCAGCAGCCCAACAGCGGGAGTCTATGGCTACACCTTC.

The V gene is TRBV24-1, the J gene TRBJ2-3; a possible D gene is TRBD1 (6 bases). The CDR3 totals 16 residues. CDR1 KGHDR and CDR2 SFDVKD come from the germline V gene. V was clipped by 4 bases and J by 5 bases, with 18 bases between them. CDR3 nucleotide sequence: TGTGCCACCAGTGACCAACACCCGGACAGTCGAGATACGCAGTATTTT. It yields the protein CATSDQHPDSRDTQYF.

The chain carries TRBV6-1 and TRBJ1-1, with D perhaps TRBD1 (6 bases). The CDR3 covers 17 residues. CDR1 is MNHNS and CDR2 is SASEGT in the germline V gene. The ends were cut back, 2 bases at V and 1 base at J, with 17 bases in the middle. The CDR3, as DNA: TGTGCCAGCAGTGAAAAATCAGGGGTATCAAGGAACACTGAAGCTTTCTTT. It translates to CASSEKSGVSRNTEAFF.

The rearrangement links TRBV28 to TRBJ2-2; tentatively, D is TRBD2 (5 bases). This CDR3 is 15 amino acids long. Germline V lookup: CDR1 MDHEN, CDR2 SYDVKM. Trimming took 3 bases from V and 6 from J, leaving 14 bases between them. The CDR3 sequence: CASSFNRGPAGELFF. The CDR3 nucleotides read TGTGCCAGCAGTTTTAATAGAGGGCCCGCCGGGGAGCTGTTTTTT. The variable domain in full, with the rest retrieved from reference TRBV28 and TRBJ2-2, is DVKVTQSSRYLVKRTGEKVFLECVQDMDHENMFWYRQDPGLGLRLIYFSYDVKMKEKGDIPEGYSVSREKKERFSLILESASTNQTSMYLCASSFNRGPAGELFFGEGSRLTVL.

V usage is TRBV29-1 and J usage is TRBJ2-2; 10 nucleotides line up with TRBD1. Germline V gene sequence: CDR1 SQVTM, CDR2 ANQGSEA. V gave up 6 bases and J gave up 6 bases; unmatched junction bases: 7. The CDR3 has 14 amino acids. CDR3 nucleotide sequence: TGCAGCGTAAGCCTGACAGGGGGCTCCGGGGAGCTGTTTTTT. The encoded protein is CSVSLTGGSGELFF.

The J gene is TRBJ2-7, the V gene TRBV28; possible D gene TRBD1, 6 bases. Trimming took off 5 bases at V and 6 bases at J, with 17 bases between the two ends. The germline CDR1 and CDR2 sequences are MDHEN and SYDVKM. This CDR3 is 14 amino acids long. The CDR3: CASSRRTVSPEQYV. The CDR3 DNA reads as TGTGCCAGCAGTAGACGGACAGTTTCCCCCGAGCAGTACGTC.

The chain combines TRBV30 with TRBJ1-3; D call uncertain. Trimming took off 3 bases at V and 0 bases at J, with 12 bases between the two ends. Germline V CDR1 and CDR2: GTSNPN, SVGIG (reference sequence). CDR3 length: 15 residues. In DNA form, the CDR3 reads TGTGCCTGGAGCGCCGGACGGGGCTCTGGAAACACCATATATTTT. Its protein is CAWSAGRGSGNTIYF.

The chain has TRBV29-1 and TRBJ2-1; TRBD1 or TRBD2 may be the D gene (5 bases each). The germline CDR1 and CDR2 sequences are SQVTM and ANQGSEA. The CDR3 has 11 residues. V was trimmed by 5 bases and J by 12 bases, leaving 14 bases between them. CDR3 region: CSVPQWGWQFF. In nucleotides, the CDR3 is TGCAGCGTTCCGCAATGGGGGTGGCAGTTCTTC.

The CDR3 sequence: CASSLATGVTGELFF. The DNA for the CDR3 is TGTGCCAGCAGTTTAGCGACAGGGGTCACCGGGGAGCTGTTTTTT. The chain combines TRBV5-4 with TRBJ2-2; 8 bases align to TRBD1. The CDR3 contains 15 residues. Germline lookup yields CDR1 SGHNT and CDR2 YYREEE (reference sequence). The V gene end was trimmed by 5 bases and the J gene end by 4 bases; junction bases not matched to a gene: 7. Full variable domain (remainder filled in from reference TRBV5-4 and TRBJ2-2): ETGVTQSPTHLIKTRGQQVTLRCSSQSGHNTVSWYQQALGQGPQFIFQYYREEENGRGNFPPRFSGLQFPNYSSELNVNALELDDSALYLCASSLATGVTGELFFGEGSRLTVL.

The chain has TRBV6-1 and TRBJ1-5; 7 bases are a match to TRBD1. Per germline, CDR1 MNHNS and CDR2 SASEGT. This CDR3 comprises 16 residues. The V gene end was trimmed by 4 bases and the J gene end by 0 bases; junction bases not matched to a gene: 6. The CDR3 bases are TGTGCCAGCAGTGTTAGGGGGCGGTATAGCAATCAGCCCCAGCATTTT. This codes for CASSVRGRYSNQPQHF.